The entry that follows covers one T cell receptor (beta chain) sequence. Its antigen has not been determined. Qualities for individual bases were not recorded, and no much larger clone is one base off. This sample is drawn from a study of blood T cell repertoires in COVID-19 (TCRdb year 2020). As for the study more broadly: The collaborator samples originated in the United States, Italy and Spain and spanned the acute and convalescent phases of COVID-19. The material from the prospective study consisted of cDNA or gDNA derived from T cells, B-cell-depleted T cells, or PBMCs. The dataset comprised deeply sampled blood TCRbeta repertoires from subjects exposed to, actively infected with, or recovered from COVID-19. The repertoires were released in a freely available public database intended as a resource for research on the immune response to SARS-CoV-2. Samples were obtained from the ongoing ImmuneRACE study (first 160 participants) and from 1,200 or so subjects provided by 6 global collaborators. A de-identified subject ID, COVID-19 status, age in years and sex were almost always included in the sample metadata. HLA class I and class II types, where available, came from metadata supplied by the sample provider rather than from assay-based typing.

Reading from cysteine to phenylalanine, the CDR3 counts 13 amino acids. Just CDR3 DNA is preserved here, 39 bases in frame from base 1. The germline V gene supplies CDR1 SNHLY and CDR2 FYNNEI. Relative to germline, V is 7 bases shorter and J is 3 bases shorter, with 10 bases between their ends. One collaborating source in Seattle enrolled patients while the patients were actively infected and followed the patients over time throughout the course of disease. Collaborating institutions collected whole blood in K2EDTA tubes following their own protocols. For TCRbeta analysis, collaborator samples were shipped as frozen whole blood, as isolated PBMCs, or as DNA extracted from either sample type. TCRbeta CDR3 regions were amplified from genomic DNA by means of the immunoSEQ Assay, a bias-controlled multiplex PCR. In the source study's methods: The number of nucleated cells in each sample was estimated by amplification of reference gene primers within the assay. To quantify the absolute abundance of each unique TCRbeta CDR3 rearrangement, sequence reads were collapsed and filtered. Productive Simpson clonality was computed per sample as the square root of Simpson's diversity index over productive rearrangements. TCRdb carries this immuneACCESS record with in-frame sequences only. Its versions omit some clonotypes, under half of them owing to an unresolved V gene in the studies checked, with the rest unexplained. V and J calls plus clone size are reproduced from that table; the DNA served to infer D and trimming. In this sample the table shows 55,000 to 75,000 clones, roughly 72% of which occur a single time. The ten top clones hold roughly 5% of the sample.

The research as a whole found: The amount of clinical and demographic metadata varied by source and participant and was provided uncurated.

This receptor was identified in a woman in her 70s with COVID-19, enrolled during active disease. The V and J genes are TRBV2 and TRBJ1-5; the D segment cannot be called with confidence. Sequenced input: peripheral blood. At the DNA level, the sequence is TGTGCCAGCAACCCAGATCACAATCAGCCCCAGCATTTT. The resulting protein is CASNPDHNQPQHF.